Each of the 4 T cell receptor beta chains below was sequenced from the same sample in a study of T cell repertoires in cytomegalovirus infection. Their recognized antigens are unknown. Using its own MiXCR run on the reads, TCRdb lists one record per CDR3 protein. Among about 920,000 distinct CDR3 sequences, less than 35% were seen once, and the ten largest hold more than 12%. Material: cultured CD8+ T cells from PBMCs, obtained from culture after CMV antigen stimulation. All receptors come from a human donor in good health (CMV status not recorded). Some clones in this sample may be carry-over from other donors' samples.

The CDR3 region is CASRASGNQPQHF. CDR3 nucleotides: TGTGCCAGCAGAGCAAGCGGCAATCAGCCCCAGCATTTT. V and J are TRBV28 and TRBJ1-5; D unresolved. From germline, CDR1 is MDHEN and CDR2 SYDVKM. With 6 bases removed from V and 2 bases from J, the gap between germline ends came to 8 bases. CDR3 length: 13 residues.

There are a few counts of this clonotype. The chain combines TRBV6-6 with TRBJ2-6; no firm D call. The germline V gene has CDR1 MNHNY and CDR2 SVGAGI (reference sequence). The V end lost 2 bases, the J end lost 0 bases, and 17 bases lay between the germline ends. This CDR3 has 19 residues. CDR3: CASSYRGRPSGSGANVLTF. CDR3 nucleotide sequence: TGTGCCAGCAGTTACCGCGGCAGACCCTCCGGCTCTGGGGCCAACGTCCTGACTTTC.

The chain combines TRBV12-3 or TRBV12-4 with TRBJ2-1; possible D gene TRBD2, 6 bases. CDR3 size: 11 residues. The germline V and J ends were trimmed by 8 bases and 9 bases, with 11 bases remaining between them. The CDR3 loop is CASVTGGEQFF. The CDR3 bases are TGTGCCAGCGTGACCGGGGGTGAGCAGTTCTTC.

This clonotype was recorded many times. The V call is TRBV7-6, the J call TRBJ1-1; the D is unclear. Between the trimmed V and J ends, which lost 5 bases and 4 bases, there was a span of 20 bases. The germline V gene has CDR1 SGHVS and CDR2 FNYEAQ. This CDR3 has 16 amino acids. CDR3 residues: CASSPPSLLVGTEAFF. Written as DNA, the CDR3 is TGTGCCAGCAGCCCCCCCAGTCTTTTGGTTGGCACTGAAGCTTTCTTT.